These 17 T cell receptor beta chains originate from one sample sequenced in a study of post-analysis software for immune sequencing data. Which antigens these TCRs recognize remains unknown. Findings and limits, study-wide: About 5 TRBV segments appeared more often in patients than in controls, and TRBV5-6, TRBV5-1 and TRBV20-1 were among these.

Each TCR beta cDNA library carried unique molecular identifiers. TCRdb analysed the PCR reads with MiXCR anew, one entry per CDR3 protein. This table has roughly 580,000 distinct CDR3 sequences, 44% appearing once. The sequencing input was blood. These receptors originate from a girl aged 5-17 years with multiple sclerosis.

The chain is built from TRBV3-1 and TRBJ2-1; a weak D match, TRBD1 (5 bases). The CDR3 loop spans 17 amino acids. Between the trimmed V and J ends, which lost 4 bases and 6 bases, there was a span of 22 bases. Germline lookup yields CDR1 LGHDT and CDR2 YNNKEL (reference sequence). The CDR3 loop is CASSPRTRWVSGNEQFF. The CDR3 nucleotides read TGTGCCAGCAGCCCGAGGACAAGGTGGGTTTCGGGCAATGAGCAGTTCTTC.

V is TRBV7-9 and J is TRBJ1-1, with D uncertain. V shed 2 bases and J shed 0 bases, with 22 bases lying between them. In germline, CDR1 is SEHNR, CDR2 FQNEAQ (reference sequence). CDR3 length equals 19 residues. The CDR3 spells CASSLPDRGLSLMNTEAFF. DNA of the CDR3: TGTGCCAGCAGCTTACCCGACCGGGGTCTCTCCCTTATGAACACTGAAGCTTTCTTT.

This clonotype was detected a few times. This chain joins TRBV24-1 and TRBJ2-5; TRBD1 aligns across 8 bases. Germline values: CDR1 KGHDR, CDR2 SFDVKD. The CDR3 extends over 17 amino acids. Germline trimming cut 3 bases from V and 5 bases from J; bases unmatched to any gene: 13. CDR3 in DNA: TGTGCCACCAGTGATGCCGGGACAGGAAAGAGGTCGGAGACCCAGTACTTC. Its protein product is CATSDAGTGKRSETQYF.

CDR3 in amino acids: CASSLGTGTHEQYF. The CDR3 nucleotides are TGTGCCAGCAGCTTAGGGACAGGGACCCACGAGCAGTACTTC. The V gene is TRBV7-8, the J gene TRBJ2-7, with TRBD1 matching over 8 bases. Germline values: CDR1 SGHVS, CDR2 FQNEAQ. The V gene end was trimmed by 1 base and the J gene end by 5 bases; junction bases not matched to a gene: 4. This CDR3 contains 14 residues.

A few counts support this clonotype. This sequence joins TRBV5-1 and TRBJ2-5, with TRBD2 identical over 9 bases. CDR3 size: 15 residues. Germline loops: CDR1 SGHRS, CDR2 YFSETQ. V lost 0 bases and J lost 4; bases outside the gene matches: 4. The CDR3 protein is CASSLASSGRETQYF. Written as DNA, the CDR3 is TGCGCCAGCAGCTTGGCCAGTAGCGGGAGAGAGACCCAGTACTTC. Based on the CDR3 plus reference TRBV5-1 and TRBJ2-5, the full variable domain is KAGVTQTPRYLIKTRGQQVTLSCSPISGHRSVSWYQQTPGQGLQFLFEYFSETQRNKGNFPGRFSGRQFSNSRSEMNVSTLELGDSALYLCASSLASSGRETQYFGPGTRLLVL.

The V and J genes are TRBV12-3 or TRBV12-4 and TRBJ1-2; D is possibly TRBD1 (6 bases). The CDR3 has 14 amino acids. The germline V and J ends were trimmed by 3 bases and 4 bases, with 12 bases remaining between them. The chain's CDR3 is CASSLDRNFYGYTF. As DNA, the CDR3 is TGTGCCAGCAGTTTGGACAGAAACTTCTATGGCTACACCTTC.

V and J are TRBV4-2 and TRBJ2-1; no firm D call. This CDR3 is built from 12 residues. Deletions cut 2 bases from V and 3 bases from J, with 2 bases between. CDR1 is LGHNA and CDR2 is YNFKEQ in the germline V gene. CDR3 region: CASSQYYNEQFF. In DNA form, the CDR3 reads TGTGCCAGCAGCCAATACTACAATGAGCAGTTCTTC.

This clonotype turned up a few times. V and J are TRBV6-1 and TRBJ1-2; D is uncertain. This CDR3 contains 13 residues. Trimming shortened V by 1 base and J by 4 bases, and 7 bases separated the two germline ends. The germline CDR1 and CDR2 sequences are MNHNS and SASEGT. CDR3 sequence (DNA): TGTGCCAGCAGTGAAGATAGCGGCTATGGCTACACCTTC. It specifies CASSEDSGYGYTF.

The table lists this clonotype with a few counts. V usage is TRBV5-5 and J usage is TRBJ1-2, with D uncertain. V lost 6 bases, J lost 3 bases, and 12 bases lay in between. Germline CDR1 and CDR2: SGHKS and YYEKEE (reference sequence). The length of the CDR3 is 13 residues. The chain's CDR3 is CASNLSQDYGYTF. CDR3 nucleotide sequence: TGTGCCAGCAACCTATCCCAGGACTATGGCTACACCTTC.

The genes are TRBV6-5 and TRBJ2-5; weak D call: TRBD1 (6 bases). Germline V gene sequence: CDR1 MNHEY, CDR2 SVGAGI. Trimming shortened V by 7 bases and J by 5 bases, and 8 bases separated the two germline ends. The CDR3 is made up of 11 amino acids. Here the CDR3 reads CASNTGETQYF. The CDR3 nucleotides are TGTGCCAGCAACACAGGGGAGACCCAGTACTTC.

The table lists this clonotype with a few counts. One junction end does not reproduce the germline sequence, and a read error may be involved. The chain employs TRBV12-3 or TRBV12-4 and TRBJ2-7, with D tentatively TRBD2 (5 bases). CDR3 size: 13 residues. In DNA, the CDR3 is TGTCCCAGCAGTAAAACTAGACTCTACGAGCAGTACTTC. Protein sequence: CPSSKTRLYEQYF.

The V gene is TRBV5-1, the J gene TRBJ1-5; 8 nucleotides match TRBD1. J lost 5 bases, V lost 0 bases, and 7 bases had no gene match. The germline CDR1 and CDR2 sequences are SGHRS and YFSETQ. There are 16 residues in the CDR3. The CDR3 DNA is TGCGCCAGCAGCTTGGGACCTGACAGGGGTGATCAGCCCCAGCATTTT. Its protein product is CASSLGPDRGDQPQHF. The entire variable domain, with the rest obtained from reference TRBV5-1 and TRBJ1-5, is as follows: KAGVTQTPRYLIKTRGQQVTLSCSPISGHRSVSWYQQTPGQGLQFLFEYFSETQRNKGNFPGRFSGRQFSNSRSEMNVSTLELGDSALYLCASSLGPDRGDQPQHFGDGTRLSIL.

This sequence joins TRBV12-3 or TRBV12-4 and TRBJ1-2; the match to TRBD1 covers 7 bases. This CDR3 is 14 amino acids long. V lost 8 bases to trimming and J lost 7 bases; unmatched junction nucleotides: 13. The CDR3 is CASSPYRGSTGYTF. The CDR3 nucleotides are TGTGCCAGCTCTCCCTACAGGGGTTCTACTGGCTACACCTTC.

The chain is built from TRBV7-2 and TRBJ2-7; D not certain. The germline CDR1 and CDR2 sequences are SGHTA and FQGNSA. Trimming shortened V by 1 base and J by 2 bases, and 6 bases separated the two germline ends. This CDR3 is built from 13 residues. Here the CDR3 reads CASSLEVPYEQYF. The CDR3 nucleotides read TGTGCCAGCAGCTTAGAAGTACCCTACGAGCAGTACTTC.

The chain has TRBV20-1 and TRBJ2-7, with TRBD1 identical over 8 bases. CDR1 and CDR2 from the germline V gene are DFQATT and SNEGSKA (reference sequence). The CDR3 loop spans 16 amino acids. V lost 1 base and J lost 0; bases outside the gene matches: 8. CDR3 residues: CSARAEGQDFSYEQYF. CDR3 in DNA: TGCAGTGCTAGAGCTGAGGGACAGGACTTCTCCTACGAGCAGTACTTC.

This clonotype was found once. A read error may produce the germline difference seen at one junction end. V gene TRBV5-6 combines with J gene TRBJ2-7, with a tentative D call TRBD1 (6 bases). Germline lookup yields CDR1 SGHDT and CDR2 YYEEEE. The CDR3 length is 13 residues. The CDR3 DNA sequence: TGTGCCAGCGGCTTGGACAGAACCTACGAGCAGTACTTC. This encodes CASGLDRTYEQYF.

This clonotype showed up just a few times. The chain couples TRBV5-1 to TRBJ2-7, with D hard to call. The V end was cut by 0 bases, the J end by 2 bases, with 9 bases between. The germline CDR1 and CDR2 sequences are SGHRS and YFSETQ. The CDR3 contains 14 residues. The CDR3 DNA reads TGCGCCAGCAGCTTGGAAGGGCCCCCCTACGAGCAGTACTTC. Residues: CASSLEGPPYEQYF.